The rows below give T cell receptor beta chains drawn from one sample of a study of shared clonotypes between healthy human individuals. The table came from immunoSEQ multiplex PCR; TCRdb's copy has only in-frame clones and leaves some out. The sample includes about 2.1 million clones, under 95% of them seen just once. Sequenced: naive CD8+ T cells from PBMCs. The receptors shown here come from a man younger than 30 in good health. Some clones in this sample may be carry-over from other donors' samples. Each CDR3 is given with its conserved first and last residue. The D gene is left open where the match is weak. Size is stated for part of the rows, as once, few or many counts, or as a class when the clone is expanded.

J,D,size,V,DNA,CDR3
TRBJ1-1,.,.,TRBV12-2,TGTGCAAGTCGCTTAGTGGTGAGAGAAGCTTTCTTT,CASRLVVREAFF
TRBJ2-7,.,once,TRBV27,TGTGCCAGCAGTGCCCACCAGGGAACAATCTACGAGCAGTACTTC,CASSAHQGTIYEQYF
TRBJ1-1,.,.,TRBV7-9,TGTGCCAGCAGCTTAGCAGGTCTGAGCACTGAAGCTTTCTTT,CASSLAGLSTEAFF
TRBJ2-1,TRBD2,.,TRBV7-7,TGTGCCAGCAGGTCGACTAGCGACCCTTTCAATGAGCAGTTCTTC,CASRSTSDPFNEQFF
TRBJ2-7,.,.,TRBV25-1,TGTGCCAGCAGTGAATCTAACGGACTAAAGTACGAGCAGTACTTC,CASSESNGLKYEQYF
TRBJ2-7,TRBD1,.,TRBV28,TGTGCCAGCAGAGTATGGACAGGGAGTGCCTACGAGCAGTACTTC,CASRVWTGSAYEQYF
TRBJ2-1,.,.,TRBV4-1,TGCGCCAGCAGCCCAACTAGGGCCCATGAGCAGTTCTTC,CASSPTRAHEQFF
TRBJ2-7,.,.,TRBV7-9,TGTGCCAGCAGCTCCGGACGGCGCGAGCAGTACTTC,CASSSGRREQYF
TRBJ2-7,.,.,TRBV25-1,TGTGCCAGCAGTCCGGTTTCGGGTTTTTTGGGGCCCTACGAGCAGTACTTC,CASSPVSGFLGPYEQYF
TRBJ2-3,TRBD2,.,TRBV4-2,TGTGCCAGCAGCTCAGATCTAGCGGGAGTTCAAGGTACGCAGTATTTT,CASSSDLAGVQGTQYF
TRBJ2-5,.,.,TRBV5-6,TGTGCCAGCAGCCCAGGGAACCAAGAGACCCAGTACTTC,CASSPGNQETQYF
TRBJ2-1,TRBD1,.,TRBV2,TGTGCCAGCAGAGGGACAGGGTCTCAGGGTGAGCAGTTCTTC,CASRGTGSQGEQFF
TRBJ2-7,TRBD2,.,TRBV5-8,TGTGCCAGCAGGGGACTAGCAGGCTCCTACGAGCAGTACTTC,CASRGLAGSYEQYF
TRBJ1-1,.,once,TRBV7-7,TGTGCCAGCATAGAGGTCGGACAACGCTGGGACACTGAAGCTTTCTTT,CASIEVGQRWDTEAFF